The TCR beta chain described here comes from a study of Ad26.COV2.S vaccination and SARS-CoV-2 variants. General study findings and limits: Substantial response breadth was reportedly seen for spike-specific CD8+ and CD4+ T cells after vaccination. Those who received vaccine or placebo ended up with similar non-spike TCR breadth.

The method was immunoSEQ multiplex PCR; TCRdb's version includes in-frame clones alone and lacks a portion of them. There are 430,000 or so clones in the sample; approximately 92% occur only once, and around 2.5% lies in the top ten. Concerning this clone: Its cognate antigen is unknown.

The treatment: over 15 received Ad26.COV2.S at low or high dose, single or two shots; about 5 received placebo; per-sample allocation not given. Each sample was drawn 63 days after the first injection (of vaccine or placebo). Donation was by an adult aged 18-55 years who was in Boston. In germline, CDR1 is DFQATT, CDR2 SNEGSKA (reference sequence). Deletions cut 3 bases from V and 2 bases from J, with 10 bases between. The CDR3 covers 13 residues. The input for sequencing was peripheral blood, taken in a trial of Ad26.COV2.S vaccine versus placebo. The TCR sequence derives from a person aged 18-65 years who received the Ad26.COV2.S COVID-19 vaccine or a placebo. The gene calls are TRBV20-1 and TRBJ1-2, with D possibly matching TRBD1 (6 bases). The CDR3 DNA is TGCAGTGCTAGTTGGGGGCTGAACTATGGCTACACCTTC. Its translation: CSASWGLNYGYTF.